Described below is a single TCR beta chain sequence and its context. Germline V lookup: CDR1 LNHDA, CDR2 SQIVND (reference sequence). V shed 5 bases and J shed 4 bases, with 11 bases lying between them. This CDR3 region has 13 residues. These data originate in a study of OX40 agonist ivuxolimab in advanced cancers. Sequencing was performed with immunoSEQ multiplex PCR; in TCRdb, only in-frame clones are kept and a portion is missing. Among about 91,000 clones listed, roughly 89% were seen once. The sample was CD4+ or CD8+ T cells sorted from blood, taken in a trial of the OX40 agonist ivuxolimab. This chain connects TRBV19 to TRBJ1-2; maybe TRBD1 (6 bases). This receptor was taken from an adult with an advanced solid tumor such as melanoma, head and neck, liver or kidney cancer. CDR3 DNA sequence: TGTGCCAGTAGTGAACAGGGAAGCTATGGCTACACCTTC. This encodes CASSEQGSYGYTF.